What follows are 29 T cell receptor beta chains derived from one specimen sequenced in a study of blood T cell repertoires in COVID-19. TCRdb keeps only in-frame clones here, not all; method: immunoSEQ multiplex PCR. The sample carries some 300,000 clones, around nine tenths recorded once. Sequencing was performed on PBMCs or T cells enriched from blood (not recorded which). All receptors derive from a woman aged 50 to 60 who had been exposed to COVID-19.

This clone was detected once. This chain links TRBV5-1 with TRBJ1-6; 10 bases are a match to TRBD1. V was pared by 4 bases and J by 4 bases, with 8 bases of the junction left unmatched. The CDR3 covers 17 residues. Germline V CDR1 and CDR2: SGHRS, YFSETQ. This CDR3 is CASSNRDRGNYNSPLHF. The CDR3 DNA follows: TGCGCCAGCAGCAACCGGGACAGGGGAAATTATAATTCACCCCTCCACTTT.

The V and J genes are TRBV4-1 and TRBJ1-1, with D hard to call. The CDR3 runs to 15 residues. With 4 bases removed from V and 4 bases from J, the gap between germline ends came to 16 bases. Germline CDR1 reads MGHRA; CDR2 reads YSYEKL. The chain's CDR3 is CASSPPPAGGTEAFF. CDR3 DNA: TGCGCCAGCAGCCCCCCTCCCGCGGGCGGCACTGAAGCTTTCTTT.

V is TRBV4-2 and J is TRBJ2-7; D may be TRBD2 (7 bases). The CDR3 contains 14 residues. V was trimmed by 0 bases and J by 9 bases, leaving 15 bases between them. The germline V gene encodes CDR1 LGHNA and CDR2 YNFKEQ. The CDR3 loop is CASSQDRGGILQYF. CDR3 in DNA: TGTGCCAGCAGCCAAGATAGGGGGGGGATTTTGCAGTACTTC.

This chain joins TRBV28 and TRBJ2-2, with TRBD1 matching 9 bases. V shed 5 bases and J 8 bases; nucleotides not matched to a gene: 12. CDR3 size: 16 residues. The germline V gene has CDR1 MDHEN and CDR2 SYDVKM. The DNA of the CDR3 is TGTGCCAGCAGTCTTACAGGGGGCCGCGACTTAGGGGAGCTGTTTTTT. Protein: CASSLTGGRDLGELFF.

CDR3 nucleotides: TGTGCCAGTAGCGGGACAGGGGGCAGGAACACTGAAGCTTTCTTT. Translated: CASSGTGGRNTEAFF. The chain uses TRBV19 and TRBJ1-1; 12 positions agree with TRBD1. CDR1 and CDR2 (germline): LNHDA, SQIVND (reference sequence). The CDR3 sequence is 15 residues long. Trimming removed 6 bases from V and 1 base from J; junction bases left unmatched: 3. Variable domain in full (rest from reference TRBV19 and TRBJ1-1): DGGITQSPKYLFRKEGQNVTLSCEQNLNHDAMYWYRQDPGQGLRLIYYSQIVNDFQKGDIAEGYSVSREKKESFPLTVTSAQKNPTAFYLCASSGTGGRNTEAFFGQGTRLTVV.

CDR3 nucleotides: TGTGCCACCAGCAGAGTTGGACTACCCAACAATGAGCAGTTCTTC. Translated, it gives CATSRVGLPNNEQFF. This chain links TRBV15 with TRBJ2-1, with D possibly being TRBD2 (6 bases). The CDR3 contains 15 residues. CDR1 is LNHNV, CDR2 YYDKDF, per germline (reference sequence). Between the trimmed V and J ends, which lost 1 base and 5 bases, there was a span of 12 bases.

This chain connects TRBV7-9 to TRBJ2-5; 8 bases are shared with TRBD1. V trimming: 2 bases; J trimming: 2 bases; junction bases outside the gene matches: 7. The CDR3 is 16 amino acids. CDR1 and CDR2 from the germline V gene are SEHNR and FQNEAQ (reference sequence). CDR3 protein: CASSLPGQGNQETQYF. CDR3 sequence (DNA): TGTGCCAGCAGCTTACCCGGACAGGGTAATCAAGAGACCCAGTACTTC.

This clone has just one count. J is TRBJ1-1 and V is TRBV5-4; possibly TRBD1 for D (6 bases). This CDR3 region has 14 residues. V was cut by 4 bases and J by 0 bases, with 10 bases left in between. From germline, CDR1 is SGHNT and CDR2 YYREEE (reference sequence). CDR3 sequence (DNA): TGTGCCAGCAGCAACGGACAGCTGAACACTGAAGCTTTCTTT. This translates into CASSNGQLNTEAFF.

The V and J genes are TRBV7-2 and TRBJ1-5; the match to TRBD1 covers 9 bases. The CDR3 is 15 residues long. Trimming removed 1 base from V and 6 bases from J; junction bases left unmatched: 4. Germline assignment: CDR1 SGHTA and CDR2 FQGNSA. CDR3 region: CASSLVRTGAQPQHF. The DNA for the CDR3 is TGTGCCAGCAGCTTAGTGCGGACAGGGGCTCAGCCCCAGCATTTT.

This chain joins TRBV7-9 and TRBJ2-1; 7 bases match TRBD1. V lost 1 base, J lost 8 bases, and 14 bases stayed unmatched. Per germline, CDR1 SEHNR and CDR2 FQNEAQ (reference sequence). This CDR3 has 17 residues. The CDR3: CASSLGTGTVTTDEQFF. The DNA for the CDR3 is TGTGCCAGCAGCTTAGGGACCGGGACAGTGACAACCGATGAGCAGTTCTTC.

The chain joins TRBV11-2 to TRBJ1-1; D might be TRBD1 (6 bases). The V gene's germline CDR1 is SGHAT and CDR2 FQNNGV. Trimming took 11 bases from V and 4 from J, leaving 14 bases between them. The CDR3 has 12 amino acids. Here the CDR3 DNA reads TGTGCCTCTAGAACAGGGCCCACTGAAGCTTTCTTT. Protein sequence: CASRTGPTEAFF.

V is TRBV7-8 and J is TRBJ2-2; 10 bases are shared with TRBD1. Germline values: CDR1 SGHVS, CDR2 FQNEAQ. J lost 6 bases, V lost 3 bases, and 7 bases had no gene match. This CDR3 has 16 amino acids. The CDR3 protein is CASSFPGQGMSGELFF. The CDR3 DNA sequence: TGTGCCAGCAGCTTTCCGGGACAGGGGATGTCCGGGGAGCTGTTTTTT.

This CDR3 is CASSLVPGLATGELFF. Written as DNA, the CDR3 is TGCGCCAGCAGCCTAGTTCCGGGACTAGCGACCGGGGAGCTGTTTTTT. V gene TRBV4-1 combines with J gene TRBJ2-2; 10 bases agree with TRBD2. The CDR3 length is 16 residues. With 4 bases clipped from V and 5 bases from J, the junction kept 7 bases outside the gene matches. CDR1 is MGHRA and CDR2 is YSYEKL in the germline V gene.

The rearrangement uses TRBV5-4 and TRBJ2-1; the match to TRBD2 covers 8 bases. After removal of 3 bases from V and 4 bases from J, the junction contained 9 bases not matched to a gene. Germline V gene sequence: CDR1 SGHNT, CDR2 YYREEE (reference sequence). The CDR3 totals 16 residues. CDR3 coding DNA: TGTGCCAGCAGCTCACTGACCAGCGGGGGATACAATGAGCAGTTCTTC. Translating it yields CASSSLTSGGYNEQFF.

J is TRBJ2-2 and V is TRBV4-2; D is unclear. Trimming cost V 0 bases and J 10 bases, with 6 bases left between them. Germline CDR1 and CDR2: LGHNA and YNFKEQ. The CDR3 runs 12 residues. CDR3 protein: CASSQDGLELFF. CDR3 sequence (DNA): TGTGCCAGCAGCCAAGATGGGCTGGAGCTGTTTTTT.

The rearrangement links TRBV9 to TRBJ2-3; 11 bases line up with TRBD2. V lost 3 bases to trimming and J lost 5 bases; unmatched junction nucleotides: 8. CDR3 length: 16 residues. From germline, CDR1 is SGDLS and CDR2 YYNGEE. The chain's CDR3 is CASSERIAGGLDTQYF. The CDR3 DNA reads TGTGCCAGCAGCGAAAGGATAGCGGGGGGGTTAGATACGCAGTATTTT.

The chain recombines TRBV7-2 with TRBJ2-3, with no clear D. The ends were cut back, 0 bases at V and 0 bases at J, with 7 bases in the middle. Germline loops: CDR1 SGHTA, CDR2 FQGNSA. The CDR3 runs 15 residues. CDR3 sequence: CASSLASVSTDTQYF. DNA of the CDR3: TGTGCCAGCAGCTTAGCGTCCGTAAGCACAGATACGCAGTATTTT.

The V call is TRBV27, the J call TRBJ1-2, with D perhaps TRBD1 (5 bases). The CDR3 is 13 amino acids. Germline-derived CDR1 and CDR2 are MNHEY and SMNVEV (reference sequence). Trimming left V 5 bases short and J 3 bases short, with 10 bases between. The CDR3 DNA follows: TGTGCCAGCAGTCCCCGGACACACTATGGCTACACCTTC. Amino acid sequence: CASSPRTHYGYTF.

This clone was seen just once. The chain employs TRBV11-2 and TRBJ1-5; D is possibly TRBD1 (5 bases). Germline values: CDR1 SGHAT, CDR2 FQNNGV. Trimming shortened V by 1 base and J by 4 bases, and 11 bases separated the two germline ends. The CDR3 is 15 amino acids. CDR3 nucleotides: TGTGCCAGCAGCTTAGTTCCCGGGACTAATCAGCCCCAGCATTTT. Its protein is CASSLVPGTNQPQHF.

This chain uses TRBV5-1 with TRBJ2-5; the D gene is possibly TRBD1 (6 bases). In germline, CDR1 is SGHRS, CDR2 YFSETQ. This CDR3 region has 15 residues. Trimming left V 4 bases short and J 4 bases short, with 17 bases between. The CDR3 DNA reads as TGCGCCAGCAGCCCCGGGGCCAGGGGCTCAGAGACCCAGTACTTC. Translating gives CASSPGARGSETQYF.

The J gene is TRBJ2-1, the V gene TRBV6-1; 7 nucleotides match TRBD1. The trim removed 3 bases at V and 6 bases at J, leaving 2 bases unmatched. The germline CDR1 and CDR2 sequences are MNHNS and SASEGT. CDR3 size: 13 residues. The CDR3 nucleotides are TGTGCCAGCAGTGAGACAGGGTCCAATGAGCAGTTCTTC. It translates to CASSETGSNEQFF.

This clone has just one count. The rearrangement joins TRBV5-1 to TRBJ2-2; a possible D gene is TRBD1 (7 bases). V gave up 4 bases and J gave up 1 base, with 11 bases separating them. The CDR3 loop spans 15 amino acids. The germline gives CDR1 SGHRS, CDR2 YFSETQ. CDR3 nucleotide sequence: TGCGCCAGCAGCGGGGGGACAGTGAACACCGGGGAGCTGTTTTTT. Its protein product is CASSGGTVNTGELFF.

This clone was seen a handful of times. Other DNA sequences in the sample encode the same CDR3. The CDR3 DNA reads as TGTGCCTGGAGTCCTGGGACACCCTACGAGCAGTACTTC. Translated: CAWSPGTPYEQYF. The chain couples TRBV30 to TRBJ2-7, with a weak D call TRBD1 (6 bases). Trimming shortened V by 2 bases and J by 2 bases, and 10 bases separated the two germline ends. CDR1 and CDR2 from the germline V gene are GTSNPN and SVGIG (reference sequence). This CDR3 is built from 13 residues. Drawing the rest from reference TRBV30 and TRBJ2-7, the complete variable domain is SQTIHQWPATLVQPVGSPLSLECTVEGTSNPNLYWYRQAAGRGLQLLFYSVGIGQISSEVPQNLSASRPQDRQFILSSKKLLLSDSGFYLCAWSPGTPYEQYFGPGTRLTVT.

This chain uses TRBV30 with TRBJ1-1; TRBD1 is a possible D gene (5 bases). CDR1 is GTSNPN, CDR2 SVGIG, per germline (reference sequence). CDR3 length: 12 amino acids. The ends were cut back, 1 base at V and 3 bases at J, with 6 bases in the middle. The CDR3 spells CAWSDRYTEAFF. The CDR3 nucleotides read TGTGCCTGGAGTGACAGGTACACTGAAGCTTTCTTT.

CDR3 sequence: CAWVGQLNTEAFF. CDR3 nucleotides: TGTGCCTGGGTGGGACAGTTGAACACTGAAGCTTTCTTT. The rearrangement joins TRBV30 to TRBJ1-1; TRBD1 matches at 7 bases. Germline values: CDR1 GTSNPN, CDR2 SVGIG (reference sequence). The J segment lost 0 bases and the V segment lost 5 bases, leaving 3 bases of the junction unmatched. The CDR3 length is 13 residues.

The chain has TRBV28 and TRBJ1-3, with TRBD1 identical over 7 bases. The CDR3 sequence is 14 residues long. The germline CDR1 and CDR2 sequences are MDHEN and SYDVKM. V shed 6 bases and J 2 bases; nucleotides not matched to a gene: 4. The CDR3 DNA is TGTGCCAGCAGATCAACAGGGGCTGGAAACACCATATATTTT. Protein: CASRSTGAGNTIYF.

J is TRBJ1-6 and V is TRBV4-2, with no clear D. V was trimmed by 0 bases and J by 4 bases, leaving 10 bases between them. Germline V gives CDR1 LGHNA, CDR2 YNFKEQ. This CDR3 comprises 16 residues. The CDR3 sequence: CASSQDPRSYNSPLHF. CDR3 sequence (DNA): TGTGCCAGCAGCCAAGATCCCCGGAGTTATAATTCACCCCTCCACTTT.

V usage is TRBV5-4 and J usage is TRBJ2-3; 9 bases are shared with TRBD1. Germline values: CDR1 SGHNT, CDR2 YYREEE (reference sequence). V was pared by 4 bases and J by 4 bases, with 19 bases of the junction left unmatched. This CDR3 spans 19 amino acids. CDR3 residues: CASSRRRFQDRGSADTQYF. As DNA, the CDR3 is TGTGCCAGCAGCAGAAGGAGATTCCAGGACAGGGGTAGCGCAGATACGCAGTATTTT.

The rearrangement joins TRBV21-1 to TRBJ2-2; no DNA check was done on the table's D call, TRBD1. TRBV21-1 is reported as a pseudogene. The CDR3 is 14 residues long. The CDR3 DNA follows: TGTGCCAGCCCCGCAGGGGGATCAGGCGGGGAGCTGTTTTTT. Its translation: CASPAGGSGGELFF.